This record concerns one TCR beta chain sequence. Germline V gives CDR1 SEHNR, CDR2 FQNEAQ (reference sequence). The CDR3 contains 15 residues. Trimming took 3 bases from V and 0 from J, leaving 9 bases between them. The data originate from a study of blood T cell repertoires in COVID-19. This table comes from immunoSEQ multiplex PCR, and its TCRdb copy is limited to in-frame clones, with some not included. The repertoire consists of approximately 320,000 clones, with under 95% occurring once and the leading ten covering around 2.5%. The clonotype was recovered from a man in his sixties who had recovered from COVID-19. Specimen: PBMCs or T cells enriched from blood (not recorded which). The chain employs TRBV7-9 and TRBJ2-1, with D uncertain. The CDR3: CASSFMSSSYNEQFF. The CDR3 bases are TGTGCCAGCAGCTTCATGTCTAGCTCCTACAATGAGCAGTTCTTC.